This TCR beta chain was obtained from a study of a mutant IDH1 vaccine in newly diagnosed glioma. Study information: Treated patients, averaging around 40 years, were approximately 60% male and about 40% female.

The method was immunoSEQ multiplex PCR; TCRdb's version includes in-frame clones alone and lacks a portion of them. The sample has 70,000 to 95,000 clones, roughly 85% seen once. As regards this clone: The antigen is undetermined.

Sample time point: week 23, last vaccination. Mutant IDH1 20-mer peptide, at 300 ug, made up each vaccine dose, with topical imiquimod. V lost 1 base and J lost 1, with 13 bases in between. The germline gives CDR1 MGHRA, CDR2 YSYEKL. CDR3 length: 16 amino acids. The sequence came from a woman between 45 and 65 years old with glioma. Sample: PBMCs, taken from a glioma patient whose treatment included an IDH1 peptide vaccine. The chain recombines TRBV4-1 with TRBJ1-1; no clear D. This CDR3 reads CASSQVGVIANTEAFF. CDR3 nucleotide sequence: TGCGCCAGCAGCCAAGTTGGAGTGATCGCGAACACTGAAGCTTTCTTT.